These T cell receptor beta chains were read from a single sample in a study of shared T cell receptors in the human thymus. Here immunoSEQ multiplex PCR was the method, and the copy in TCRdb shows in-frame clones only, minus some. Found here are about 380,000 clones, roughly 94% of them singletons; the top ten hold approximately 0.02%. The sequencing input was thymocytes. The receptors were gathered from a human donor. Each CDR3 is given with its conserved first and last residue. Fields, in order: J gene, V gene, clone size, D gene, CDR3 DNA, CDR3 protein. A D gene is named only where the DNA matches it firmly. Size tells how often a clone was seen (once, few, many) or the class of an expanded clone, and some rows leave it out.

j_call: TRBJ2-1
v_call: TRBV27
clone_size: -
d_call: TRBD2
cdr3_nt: TGTGCCAGCAGTTCGCCGGGGACTAGCGGGTATGAGGGGCAGTTCTTC
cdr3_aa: CASSSPGTSGYEGQFF

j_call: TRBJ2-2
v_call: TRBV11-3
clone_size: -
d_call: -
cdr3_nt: TGTGCCAGCAGCTTAACCCGCAGTACCGGGGAGCTGTTTTTT
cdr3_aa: CASSLTRSTGELFF

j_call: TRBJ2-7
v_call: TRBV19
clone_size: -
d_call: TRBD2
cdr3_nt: TGTGCCAGTAGTATTTTGTCTAGCGGCCGTTCCGAGCAGTACTTC
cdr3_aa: CASSILSSGRSEQYF

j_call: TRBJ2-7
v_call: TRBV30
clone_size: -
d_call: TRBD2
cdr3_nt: TGTGCCTGGAGTCAGCGGGATAATTACGAGCAGTACTTC
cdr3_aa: CAWSQRDNYEQYF

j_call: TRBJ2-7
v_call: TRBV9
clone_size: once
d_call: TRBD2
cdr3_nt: TGTGCCAGCAGCGTAGACGGGACTAGCGGGAGGCTGATCGAGCAGTACTTC
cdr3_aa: CASSVDGTSGRLIEQYF

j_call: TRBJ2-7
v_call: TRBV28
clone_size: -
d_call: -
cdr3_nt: TGTGCCAGCAGTTTATCCCCCAGGAGGTTTAGAGGCGAGCAGTACTTC
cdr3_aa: CASSLSPRRFRGEQYF

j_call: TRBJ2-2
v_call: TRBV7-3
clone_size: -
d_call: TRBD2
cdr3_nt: TGTGCCAGCAGCTTAACGGCTAGCGGGAATTCGGACACCGGGGAGCTGTTTTTT
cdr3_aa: CASSLTASGNSDTGELFF

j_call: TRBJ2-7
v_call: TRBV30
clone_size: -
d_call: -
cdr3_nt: TGTGCCTGGAGTGGGGTCTCCTACGAGCAGTACTTC
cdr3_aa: CAWSGVSYEQYF

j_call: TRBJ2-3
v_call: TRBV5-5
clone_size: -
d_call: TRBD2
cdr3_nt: TGTGCCAGCAGGTGGCTAGCGGTTCCCACAGATACGCAGTATTTT
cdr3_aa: CASRWLAVPTDTQYF

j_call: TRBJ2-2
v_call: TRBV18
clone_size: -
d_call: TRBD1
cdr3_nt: TGTGCCAGCTCACCTGGGACAGGGGGAAATCTTAACACCGGGGAGCTGTTTTTT
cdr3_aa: CASSPGTGGNLNTGELFF

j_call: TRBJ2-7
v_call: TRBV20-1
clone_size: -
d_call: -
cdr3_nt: TGCAGTGCTAGAGGGGAGCGTGGAAACTTC
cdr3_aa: CSARGERGNF

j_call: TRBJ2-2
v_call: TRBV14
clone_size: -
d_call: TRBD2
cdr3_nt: TGTGCCAGCAGCCAAGCCCGCGGGCGGGAGGACCTAGGCGGGGAGCTGTTTTTT
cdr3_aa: CASSQARGREDLGGELFF

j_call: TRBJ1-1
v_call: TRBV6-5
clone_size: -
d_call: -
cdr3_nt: TGTGCCAGCAGGAAGGACACTGAAGCTTTCTTT
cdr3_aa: CASRKDTEAFF

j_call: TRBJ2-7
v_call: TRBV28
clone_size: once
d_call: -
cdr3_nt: TGTGCCAGCAGTCCGTCGGGGTCTGGGGAGCAGTACTTC
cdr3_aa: CASSPSGSGEQYF

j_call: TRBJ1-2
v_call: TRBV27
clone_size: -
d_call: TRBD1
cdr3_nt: TGTGCCAGCAGGACCGGGACAGAAGTAGCTAACTATGGCTACACCTTC
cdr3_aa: CASRTGTEVANYGYTF

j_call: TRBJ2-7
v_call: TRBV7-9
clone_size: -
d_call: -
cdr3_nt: TGTGCCAGCAGCTTACCAGGGTCTGGGCGGCACTCCTACGAGCAGTACTTC
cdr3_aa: CASSLPGSGRHSYEQYF

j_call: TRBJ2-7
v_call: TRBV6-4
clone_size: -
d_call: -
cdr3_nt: TGTGCCAGCAGTGACCCGGACTTGGGTCAAGCCTACGAGCAGTACTTC
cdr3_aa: CASSDPDLGQAYEQYF

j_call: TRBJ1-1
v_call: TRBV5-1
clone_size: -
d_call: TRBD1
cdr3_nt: TGCGCCAGCAGCGCCTCCGGGACAGGGGACACTGAAGCTTTCTTT
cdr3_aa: CASSASGTGDTEAFF

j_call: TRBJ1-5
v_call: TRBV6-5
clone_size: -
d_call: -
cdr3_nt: TGTGCCAGCAGGCCATCGGGAGCTGAGAATCAGCCCCAGCATTTT
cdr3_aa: CASRPSGAENQPQHF

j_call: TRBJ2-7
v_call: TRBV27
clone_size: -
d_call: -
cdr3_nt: TGTGCCAGCCAACCCCTTGGGGGGCGCTCTCGCCACGAGCAGTACTTC
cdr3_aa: CASQPLGGRSRHEQYF

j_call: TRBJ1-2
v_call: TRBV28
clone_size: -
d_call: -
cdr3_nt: TGTGCCACCAGGACAGCTAACTATGGCTACACCTTC
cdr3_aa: CATRTANYGYTF

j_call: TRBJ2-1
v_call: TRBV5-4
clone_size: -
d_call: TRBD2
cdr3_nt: TGTGCCAGCAGCTTACGACTAGCGGGAGCACACAATGAGCAGTTCTTC
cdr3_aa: CASSLRLAGAHNEQFF

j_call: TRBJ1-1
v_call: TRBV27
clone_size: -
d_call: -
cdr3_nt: TGTGCCAGTAAAGGGTTTAAGCACACTGAAGCTTTCTTT
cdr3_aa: CASKGFKHTEAFF

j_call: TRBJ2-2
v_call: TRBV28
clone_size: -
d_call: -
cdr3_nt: TGTGCCAGCAGTCAATTAGACAGTAACACCGGGGAGCTGTTTTTT
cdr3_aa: CASSQLDSNTGELFF

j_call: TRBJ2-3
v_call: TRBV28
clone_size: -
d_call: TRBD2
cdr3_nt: TGTGCCAGCAGTTCTTTCAAGCGGGAGAAAGGTACAGATACGCAGTATTTT
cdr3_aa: CASSSFKREKGTDTQYF